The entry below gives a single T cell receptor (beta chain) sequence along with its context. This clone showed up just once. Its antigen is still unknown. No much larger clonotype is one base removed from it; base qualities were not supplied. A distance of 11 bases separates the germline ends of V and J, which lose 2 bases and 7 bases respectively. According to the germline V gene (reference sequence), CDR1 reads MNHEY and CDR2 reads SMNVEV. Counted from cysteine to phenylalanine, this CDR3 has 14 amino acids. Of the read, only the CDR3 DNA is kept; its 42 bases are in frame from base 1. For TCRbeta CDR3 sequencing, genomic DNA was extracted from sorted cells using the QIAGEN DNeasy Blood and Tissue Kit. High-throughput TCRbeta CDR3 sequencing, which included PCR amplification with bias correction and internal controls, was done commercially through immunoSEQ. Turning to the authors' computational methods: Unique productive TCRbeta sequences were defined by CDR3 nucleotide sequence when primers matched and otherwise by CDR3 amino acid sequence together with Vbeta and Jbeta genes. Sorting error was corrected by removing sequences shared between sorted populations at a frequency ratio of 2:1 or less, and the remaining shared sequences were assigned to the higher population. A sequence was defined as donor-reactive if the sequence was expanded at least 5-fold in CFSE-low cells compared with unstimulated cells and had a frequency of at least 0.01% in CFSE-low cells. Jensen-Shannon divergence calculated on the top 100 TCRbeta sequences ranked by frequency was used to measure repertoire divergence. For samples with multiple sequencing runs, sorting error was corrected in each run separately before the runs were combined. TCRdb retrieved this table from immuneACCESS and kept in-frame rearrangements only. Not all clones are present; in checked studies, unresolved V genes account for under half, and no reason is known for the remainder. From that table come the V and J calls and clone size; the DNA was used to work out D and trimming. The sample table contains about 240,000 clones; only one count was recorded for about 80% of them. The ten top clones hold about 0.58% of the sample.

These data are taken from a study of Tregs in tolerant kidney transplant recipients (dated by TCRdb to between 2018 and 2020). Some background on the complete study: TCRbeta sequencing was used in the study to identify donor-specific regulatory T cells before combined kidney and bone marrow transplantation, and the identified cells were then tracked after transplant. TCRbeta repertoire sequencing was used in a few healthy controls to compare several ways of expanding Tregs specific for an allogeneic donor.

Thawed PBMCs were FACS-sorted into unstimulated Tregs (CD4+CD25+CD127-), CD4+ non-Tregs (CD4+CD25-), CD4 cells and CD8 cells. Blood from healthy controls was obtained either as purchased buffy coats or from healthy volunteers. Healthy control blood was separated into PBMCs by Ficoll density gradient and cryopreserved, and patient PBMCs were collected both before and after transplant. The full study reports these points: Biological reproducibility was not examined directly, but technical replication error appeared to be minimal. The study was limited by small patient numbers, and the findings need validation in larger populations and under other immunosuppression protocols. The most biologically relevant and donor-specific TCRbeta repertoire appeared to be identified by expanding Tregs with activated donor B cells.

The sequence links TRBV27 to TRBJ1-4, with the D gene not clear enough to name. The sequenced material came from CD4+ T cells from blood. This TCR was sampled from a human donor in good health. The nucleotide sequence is TGTGCCAGCAGTTTAAGGGCACAGAGTGAAAAACTGTTTTTT. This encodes CASSLRAQSEKLFF.